The entry below gives a single T cell receptor (beta chain) sequence along with its context. This clonotype was seen only a few times. Its antigen has not been determined. Per-base quality was not reported, and no clone a single base away is much larger than it. This entry belongs to a study of blood T cells in healthy people across ages (dated by TCRdb to between 2014 and 2017). About the study as a whole: Template switching captured roughly one uniquely barcoded TCR beta cDNA molecule per two T cells in model experiments. The study analyzed two additional independent replicas of 1 million unique cDNA reads from the same blood draw for two donors, one aged 18 to 29 and one aged 80 or older. The donors were divided into four age groups: young (average approximately 17 years), middle-aged (about 39), aged (about 60) and long-lived (about 79). To track age-related changes in TCR beta repertoire diversity, the study relied on deep sequencing normalized with unique cDNA molecular identifiers. Findings and caveats that apply to the study as a whole: Estimates of total diversity based on one million sequenced T cells were regarded as lower bounds and as underestimates. There was a strong correlation between observed TCR beta diversity and the percentage of naive T cells measured by flow cytometry. Observed TCR beta diversity per million T cells fell roughly linearly with age, and a significant reduction was already apparent by age roughly 40. Because profiling used bulk unsorted PBMCs, naive and antigen-experienced compartments could not be compared conclusively. The CMV infection status of donors was not known, potentially confounding age-related changes in expanded clonotypes. Compared with the aged group, the long-lived group had more naive CD4+ T cells, fewer expanded clones and increased TCR diversity, suggesting age selection.

Looking up the germline V gene (reference sequence) yields CDR1 LNHNV and CDR2 YYDKDF. The CDR3, cysteine through phenylalanine, is 15 amino acids long. Of the read, only the CDR3 DNA is kept; its 45 bases are in frame from base 1. V gives up 5 bases and J gives up 5 bases, and the segment between their germline ends measures 18 bases. The library was produced with 5' RACE. These reads were obtained on an Illumina HiSeq 2500. A second roughly 6 to 11 cycle PCR used a sample-barcoded 5' primer and a J-beta primer mix. A unique molecular identifier was introduced onto each TCR beta cDNA molecule by a template-switch 5' adaptor carrying 12 random nucleotides. Each sample yielded at least 2.5 million CDR3-containing paired-end reads. First-strand cDNA synthesis was performed from all RNA using the Mint cDNA synthesis kit, with priming by a TRBC-specific oligonucleotide. Following uracil-DNA glycosylase treatment, all cDNA underwent a first 18-cycle PCR with the universal primers M1SS and BC2_uni_R. On the authors' methods: Each sample was normalized by randomly selecting 1 million high-quality reads, each carrying a distinct molecular identifier. Reads with shared molecular identifiers were discarded instead of being binned into consensus sequences. MiTCR, with a Q25 quality threshold and the strictest error-elimination algorithm, was used for CDR3 identification, clonotype clustering and error correction. A nonparametric unseen species model with Euler transformation was used to estimate lower-bound total TCR beta diversity. TCRdb reran the public reads through fastp at Q25 and MiXCR, keeping productive beta chains. Each entry is one CDR3 protein sequence, shown with its most common DNA and genes. TCRdb assigned the V and J calls; the authors' analysis was not used. The sample has 700,000 to 900,000 distinct CDR3 sequences on record, roughly 24% of them singletons. About 2.9% of the sample rests with the top ten.

The donors were 40 or so Caucasian individuals from Russia, aged roughly 6 to 95 years, who were systemically healthy. Each donor gave about 11 milliliters of peripheral blood, drawn into EDTA-treated Vacutainer tubes. PBMCs were isolated by Ficoll-Paque density-gradient centrifugation, with at least 7 million obtained per sample. Trizol reagent was used to extract total RNA from the PBMCs, yielding at least 5.5 micrograms per sample. For every donor, an aliquot of PBMCs went through flow cytometry to measure the percentages of naive CD45RAhigh/CD27high T cells. This same sample was also taken into another study, of T cells of mothers and their children. The second paper states: The donors were nine systemically healthy Caucasian individuals, made up of three mothers and their six children. cDNA synthesis consumed the entire amount of extracted RNA, loaded at around 1.5 ug RNA in each 15 ul reaction. In the second PCR, the M1S primer added sample barcodes and 2-4 random nucleotides. More than 8 million TCR beta CDR3 reads were obtained from each mother, and 2.5 million to 3.5 million reads were obtained from each child. TCR recombination output is similarly shaped by thymic selection in related and unrelated pairs, with a minor effect exerted by inherited differences. Related mother-child pairs always showed normalized repertoire overlap that was slightly higher than in unrelated mother-child pairs, though the difference was never significant. Persistent microchimeric T cell clones were not detected, at a sensitivity of roughly 100 clones per million clonotypes. To look for features that set related mother-child pairs apart from unrelated individuals, the researchers ran deep NGS to compare the TCR beta repertoires of mothers and children. The mean age was roughly 40 +/- 4 years for the mothers and approximately 11 +/- 4 years for the children. After adapter ligation was performed with NEBNext reagents, the libraries were sequenced on an Illumina HiSeq 2000 with 100+100 nt paired-end reads. To prevent cross-contamination, the mother and child libraries were prepared a month apart and were sequenced in separate runs. For each donor, between about 500,000 and 2,000,000 distinct TCR beta clonotypes were identified. Naive TCR beta clonotypes were estimated from low-frequency clonotypes matched to each donor's FACS-determined naive share, without sorting.

The rearranged segments are TRBV15 and TRBJ2-5, with the D gene not confidently named. The sequence derives from a boy aged 10-17 years in good health. The sequenced material came from blood. The DNA sequence follows: TGTGCCACCAGCCCAGAGAAGGGCCAGGACGAGACCCAGTACTTC. It translates as CATSPEKGQDETQYF.